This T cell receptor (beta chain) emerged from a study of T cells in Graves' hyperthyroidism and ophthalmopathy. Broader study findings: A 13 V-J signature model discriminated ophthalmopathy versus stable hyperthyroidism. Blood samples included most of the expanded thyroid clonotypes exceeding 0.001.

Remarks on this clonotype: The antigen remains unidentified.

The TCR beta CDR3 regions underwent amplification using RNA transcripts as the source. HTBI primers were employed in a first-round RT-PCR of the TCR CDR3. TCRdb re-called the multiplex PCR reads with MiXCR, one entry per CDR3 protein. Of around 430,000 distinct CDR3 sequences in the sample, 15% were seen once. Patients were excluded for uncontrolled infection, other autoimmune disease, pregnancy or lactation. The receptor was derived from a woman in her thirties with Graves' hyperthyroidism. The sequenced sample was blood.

The CDR3 bases are TGTGCCACCAGCAGGACTGGGACGCTTGGGGAGACCCAGTACTTC. It codes for CATSRTGTLGETQYF. The rearrangement uses TRBV15 and TRBJ2-5, with D perhaps given as TRBD1 or TRBD2 (5 bases each). V shed 3 bases and J shed 5 bases, with 16 bases lying between them. Germline values: CDR1 LNHNV, CDR2 YYDKDF (reference sequence). The CDR3 totals 15 residues.